Listed here are 20 T cell receptor beta chains from one sample, sequenced in a study of blood T cells in healthy people across ages (dated by TCRdb to about 2015). Library method: 5' RACE. Sequencing was performed on an Illumina HiSeq 2500. The second PCR ran for roughly 6 to 11 cycles and used a J-beta primer mix along with a sample-barcoded 5' primer. TCRdb trimmed the raw reads at Q25, called clones with MiXCR and kept productive beta chains. Duplicate CDR3 protein sequences are folded into a single record with the most common DNA and genes. The sample table records around 700,000 distinct CDR3 sequences; around a quarter of these occur just once. The ten largest clones capture 9.4% of the sample. The same sample was also used in a study of T cells of mothers and their children.

Sequencing was carried out using blood. These receptors all stem from a boy younger than 18 in good health.

The chain joins TRBV7-3 to TRBJ1-1, with D possibly TRBD1 on 6 matching bases. Germline values: CDR1 SGHTA, CDR2 FQGTGA. CDR3 size: 14 residues. V shed 2 bases and J shed 1 base, with 8 bases lying between them. As DNA, the CDR3 is TGTGCCAGCAGCTTACTGGACAGGAACACTGAAGCTTTCTTT. Translation gives CASSLLDRNTEAFF.

This chain links TRBV12-3 or TRBV12-4 with TRBJ2-1; 11 bases are shared with TRBD2. With V trimmed by 3 bases and J by 4 bases, 5 bases remained unmatched. The CDR3 sequence is 16 residues long. CDR3 region: CASSFEGLAVYNEQFF. The CDR3 DNA follows: TGTGCCAGCAGTTTCGAGGGACTAGCGGTTTACAATGAGCAGTTCTTC.

The chain couples TRBV7-6 to TRBJ2-7; a weak D match, TRBD2 (5 bases). Germline V CDR1 and CDR2: SGHVS, FNYEAQ. The CDR3 sequence is 14 residues long. Trimming took off 5 bases at V and 5 bases at J, with 16 bases between the two ends. CDR3 sequence: CASSPSGGFHEQYF. In nucleotides, the CDR3 is TGTGCCAGCAGCCCGAGCGGTGGGTTCCACGAGCAGTACTTC.

This chain links TRBV7-9 with TRBJ2-7, with D perhaps TRBD1 (5 bases). Trimming removed 3 bases from V and 2 bases from J, with 14 bases in between. In germline, CDR1 is SEHNR, CDR2 FQNEAQ (reference sequence). The CDR3 length is 15 residues. The CDR3 sequence is CASSFNTGDAYEQYF. The CDR3 nucleotides are TGTGCCAGCAGCTTTAACACAGGAGACGCCTACGAGCAGTACTTC.

The chain combines TRBV11-3 with TRBJ2-7, with 10 bases lining up with TRBD2. The CDR3 extends over 14 amino acids. V shed 4 bases, J shed 2 bases, and the junction held 2 bases outside the gene matches. Per germline, CDR1 SGHNT and CDR2 YENEEA. The CDR3 region has the DNA TGTGCCAGCAGCTATACTAGCGGGACCTACGAGCAGTACTTC. Translating gives CASSYTSGTYEQYF.

The gene calls are TRBV7-2 and TRBJ1-3; D gene unclear. CDR1 SGHTA and CDR2 FQGNSA come from the germline V gene. Trimming stripped 2 bases from V and 0 bases from J, with 14 bases between. The CDR3 is 17 amino acids. The CDR3 DNA sequence: TGTGCCAGCAGCTTATGGGGTACCCCGTCCTCTGGAAACACCATATATTTT. Amino acids: CASSLWGTPSSGNTIYF.

Only a few counts were recorded for this clonotype. The gene calls are TRBV5-1 and TRBJ2-3; 7 bases line up with TRBD1. Germline CDR1 reads SGHRS; CDR2 reads YFSETQ. V lost 5 bases and J lost 4; bases outside the gene matches: 13. This CDR3 spans 16 amino acids. The CDR3 DNA reads as TGCGCCAGCAGACTGGGATATGCAGGGGGTGCAGATACGCAGTATTTT. The encoded protein is CASRLGYAGGADTQYF.

The chain has TRBV20-1 and TRBJ2-5; 12 bases agree with TRBD2. The CDR3 totals 17 residues. Germline V CDR1 and CDR2: DFQATT, SNEGSKA (reference sequence). V was pared by 2 bases and J by 5 bases, with 12 bases of the junction left unmatched. The CDR3, as DNA: TGCAGTGCTAGATCCCCAGGACTAGCGGGACTGGGTGAGACCCAGTACTTC. This sequence encodes CSARSPGLAGLGETQYF.

The V and J genes are TRBV5-5 and TRBJ2-7; no clear D. The CDR3 consists of 15 residues. The germline CDR1 and CDR2 sequences are SGHKS and YYEKEE (reference sequence). Trimming removed 0 bases at V and 2 bases at J, with 12 bases between. The CDR3 reads CASSLVVYSTYEQYF. In DNA, the CDR3 is TGTGCCAGCAGCTTGGTGGTTTACTCGACCTACGAGCAGTACTTC.

The V and J genes are TRBV7-2 and TRBJ2-3; D gene unclear. Trimming stripped 2 bases from V and 0 bases from J, with 12 bases between. The CDR3 runs to 16 residues. Germline CDR1 is SGHTA and CDR2 is FQGNSA. Written as DNA, the CDR3 is TGTGCCAGCAGCTTATTGGGCCTCTCCAGCACAGATACGCAGTATTTT. Translating it yields CASSLLGLSSTDTQYF.

This clonotype was picked up a small number of times. This sequence joins TRBV5-5 and TRBJ2-7; D may be TRBD2 (5 bases). Trimming took 0 bases from V and 4 from J, leaving 14 bases between them. The germline gives CDR1 SGHKS, CDR2 YYEKEE (reference sequence). This CDR3 has 15 residues. CDR3: CASSLGGSGTYEQYF. Here the CDR3 DNA reads TGTGCCAGCAGCTTGGGAGGGTCGGGTACGTACGAGCAGTACTTC.

This clonotype has more than one count but fewer than ten. The chain has TRBV4-3 and TRBJ2-5, with 12 bases fitting TRBD2. The CDR3 totals 17 residues. Germline V gene sequence: CDR1 LGHNA, CDR2 YSLEER. V shed 0 bases, J shed 5 bases, and the junction held 7 bases outside the gene matches. The chain's CDR3 is CASSQDASGGAGETQYF. In nucleotides, the CDR3 is TGCGCCAGCAGCCAAGATGCTAGCGGGGGGGCCGGGGAGACCCAGTACTTC.

This clonotype appeared many times. Sequence at one end of the junction differs from germline and may be a read error. The V call is TRBV12-3 or TRBV12-4, the J call TRBJ2-3; D is uncertain. This CDR3 contains 14 residues. The CDR3: CASSFRQGTDTQYF. The CDR3 region has the DNA TGCGCCAGCAGCTTTAGGCAGGGCACAGATACGCAGTATTTT.

J is TRBJ2-3 and V is TRBV24-1; TRBD1 aligns across 7 bases. In germline, CDR1 is KGHDR, CDR2 SFDVKD. The CDR3 spans 17 residues. V was clipped by 1 base and J by 6 bases; unmatched bases: 12. CDR3 bases: TGTGCCACCAGTGATTTTAGGTCCGGACAGGCCATCGATACGCAGTATTTT. Its translation is CATSDFRSGQAIDTQYF.

This clonotype was seen a handful of times. V usage is TRBV28 and J usage is TRBJ2-7; 10 nucleotides align to TRBD2. CDR1 is MDHEN, CDR2 SYDVKM, per germline. This CDR3 is built from 18 residues. V trimming: 3 bases; J trimming: 3 bases; junction bases outside the gene matches: 14. DNA for the CDR3: TGTGCCAGCAGTTTTCTTCTCACTACTAGCGGGAATAGCTACGAGCAGTACTTC. Its translation: CASSFLLTTSGNSYEQYF.

This clonotype came up a few times. This chain connects TRBV10-3 to TRBJ2-3; unclear D gene. The CDR3 runs 13 residues. Germline V CDR1 and CDR2: ENHRY, SYGVKD. Trimming removed 2 bases from V and 2 bases from J, with 5 bases in between. The CDR3, as DNA: TGTGCCATCAGTGAGCCGAACACAGATACGCAGTATTTT. Its translation: CAISEPNTDTQYF.

The chain uses TRBV6-6 and TRBJ1-5, with a tentative D call TRBD1 (5 bases). Germline-derived CDR1 and CDR2 are MNHNY and SVGAGI (reference sequence). The CDR3 runs to 15 residues. V was clipped by 0 bases and J by 7 bases, with 13 bases between them. CDR3 loop: CASSYSRQGVQPQHF. The CDR3 DNA follows: TGTGCCAGCAGTTACTCGAGGCAGGGAGTACAGCCCCAGCATTTT.

The genes are TRBV7-2 and TRBJ2-3, with 7 bases fitting TRBD2. Germline V CDR1 and CDR2: SGHTA, FQGNSA. V lost 3 bases and J lost 2; bases outside the gene matches: 8. The CDR3 loop spans 16 amino acids. The CDR3 sequence: CASSLDRDYPTDTQYF. CDR3 DNA sequence: TGTGCCAGCAGCTTGGATAGGGACTACCCCACAGATACGCAGTATTTT.

The chain joins TRBV29-1 to TRBJ2-1; D might be TRBD1 (5 bases). The V gene lost 2 bases and the J gene lost 4 bases, with 12 bases spanning the gap. The CDR3 runs 14 residues. Germline lookup yields CDR1 SQVTM and CDR2 ANQGSEA. Written as DNA, the CDR3 is TGCAGCGTTGAACCAGGGTTAGGGTACAATGAGCAGTTCTTC. It translates to CSVEPGLGYNEQFF.

The chain has TRBV12-3 or TRBV12-4 and TRBJ2-3; 9 bases agree with TRBD2. After removal of 6 bases from V and 3 bases from J, the junction contained 4 bases not matched to a gene. The CDR3 spans 14 residues. The CDR3 sequence: CASSSLAGTDTQYF. CDR3 DNA sequence: TGTGCCAGCAGCTCCCTAGCGGGGACAGATACGCAGTATTTT.